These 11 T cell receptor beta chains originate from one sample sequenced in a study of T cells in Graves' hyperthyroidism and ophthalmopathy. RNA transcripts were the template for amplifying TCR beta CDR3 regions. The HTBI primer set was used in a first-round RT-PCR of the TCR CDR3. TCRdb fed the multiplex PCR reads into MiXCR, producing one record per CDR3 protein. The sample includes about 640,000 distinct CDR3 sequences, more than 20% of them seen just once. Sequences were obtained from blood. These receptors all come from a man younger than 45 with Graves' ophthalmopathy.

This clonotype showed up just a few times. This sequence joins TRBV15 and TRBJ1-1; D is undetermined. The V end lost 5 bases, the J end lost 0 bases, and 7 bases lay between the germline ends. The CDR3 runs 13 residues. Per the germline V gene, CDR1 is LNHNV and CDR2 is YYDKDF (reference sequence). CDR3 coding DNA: TGTGCCACCAGCGGACGGATGAACACTGAAGCTTTCTTT. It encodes CATSGRMNTEAFF.

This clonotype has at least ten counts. CDR3 amino acids: CASSSGQISNQPQHF. The CDR3 DNA sequence: TGTGCCAGCAGTTCGGGACAGATTAGCAATCAGCCCCAGCATTTT. The chain combines TRBV28 with TRBJ1-5, with TRBD1 matching 7 bases. CDR3 length equals 15 residues. V shed 4 bases, J shed 0 bases, and the junction held 3 bases outside the gene matches. In germline, CDR1 is MDHEN, CDR2 SYDVKM.

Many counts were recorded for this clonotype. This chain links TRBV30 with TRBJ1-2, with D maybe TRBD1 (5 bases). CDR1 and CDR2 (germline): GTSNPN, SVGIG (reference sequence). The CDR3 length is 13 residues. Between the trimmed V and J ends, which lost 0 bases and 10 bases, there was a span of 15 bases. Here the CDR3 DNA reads TGTGCCTGGAGTGTAGACTCATCAGGGACCTACACCTTC. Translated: CAWSVDSSGTYTF.

CDR3 bases: TGTGCCAGCAGCCGGACCAGGAACGGGGAGCTGTTTTTT. It specifies CASSRTRNGELFF. This sequence joins TRBV3-1 and TRBJ2-2; no firm D call. Germline V CDR1 and CDR2: LGHDT, YNNKEL (reference sequence). CDR3 length equals 13 residues. V lost 4 bases and J 7 bases, leaving 10 bases between the germline ends. Full variable domain (missing parts from reference TRBV3-1 and TRBJ2-2): DTAVSQTPKYLVTQMGNDKSIKCEQNLGHDTMYWYKQDSKKFLKIMFSYNNKELIINETVPNRFSPKSPDKAHLNLHINSLELGDSAVYFCASSRTRNGELFFGEGSRLTVL.

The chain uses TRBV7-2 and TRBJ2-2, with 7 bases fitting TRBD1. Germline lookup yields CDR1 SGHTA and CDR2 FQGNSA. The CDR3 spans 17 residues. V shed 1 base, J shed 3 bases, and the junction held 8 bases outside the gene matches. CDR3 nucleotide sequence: TGTGCCAGCAGCTTAGAGACCGGACAGGCCTACACCGGGGAGCTGTTTTTT. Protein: CASSLETGQAYTGELFF.

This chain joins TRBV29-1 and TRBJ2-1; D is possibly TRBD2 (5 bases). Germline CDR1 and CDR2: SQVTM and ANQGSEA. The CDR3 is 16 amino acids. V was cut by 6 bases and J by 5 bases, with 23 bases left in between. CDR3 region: CSVTLPGRVRDNEQFF. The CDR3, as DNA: TGCAGCGTAACCCTCCCCGGCCGGGTGAGGGACAATGAGCAGTTCTTC.

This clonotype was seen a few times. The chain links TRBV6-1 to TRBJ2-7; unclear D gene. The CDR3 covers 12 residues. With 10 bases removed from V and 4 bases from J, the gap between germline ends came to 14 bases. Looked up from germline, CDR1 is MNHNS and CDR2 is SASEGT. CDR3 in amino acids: CAIKGWDYEQYF. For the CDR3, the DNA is TGTGCCATCAAAGGTTGGGATTACGAGCAGTACTTC.

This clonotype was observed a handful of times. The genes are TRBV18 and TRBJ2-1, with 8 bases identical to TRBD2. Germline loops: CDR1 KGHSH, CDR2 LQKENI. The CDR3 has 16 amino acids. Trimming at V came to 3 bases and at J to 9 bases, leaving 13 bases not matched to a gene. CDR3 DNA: TGTGCCAGCTCACCCCCGGGGGCGGGAGGCCGGGGTGAGCAGTTCTTC. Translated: CASSPPGAGGRGEQFF.

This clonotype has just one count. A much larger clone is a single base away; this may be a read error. The CDR3 coding sequence is TGTGCCTGGGGTGCCCCAGGGACCGGGGAGCTGTTTTTT. Amino acid sequence: CAWGAPGTGELFF. The chain has TRBV30 and TRBJ2-2; D is perhaps TRBD1 (5 bases). The CDR3 sequence is 13 residues long. Trimming left V 5 bases short and J 5 bases short, with 12 bases between. Germline CDR1 GTSNPN, CDR2 SVGIG (reference sequence).

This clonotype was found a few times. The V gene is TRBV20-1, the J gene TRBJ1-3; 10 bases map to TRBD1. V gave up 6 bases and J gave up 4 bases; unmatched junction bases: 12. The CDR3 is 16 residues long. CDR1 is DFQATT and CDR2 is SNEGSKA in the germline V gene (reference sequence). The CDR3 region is CSAKELDRGDGNTIYF. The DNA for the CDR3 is TGCAGTGCCAAGGAATTGGACAGGGGGGACGGAAACACCATATATTTT.

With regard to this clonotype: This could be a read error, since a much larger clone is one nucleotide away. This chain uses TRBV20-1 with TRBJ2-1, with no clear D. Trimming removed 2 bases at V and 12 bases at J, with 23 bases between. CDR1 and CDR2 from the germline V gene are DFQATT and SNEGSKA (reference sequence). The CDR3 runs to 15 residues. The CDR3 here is CSARSLTGVGRGQFF. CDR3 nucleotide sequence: TGCAGTGCTAGATCCCTGACTGGGGTAGGGCGTGGGCAGTTCTTC.